Shown below are 2 T cell receptor beta chains from a single sample sequenced in a study of OX40 agonist ivuxolimab in advanced cancers. TCRdb's copy holds only in-frame clones and misses some; the assay was immunoSEQ multiplex PCR. The table includes roughly 68,000 clones, 91% detected once. Sequenced here: CD4+ or CD8+ T cells sorted from blood, sampled in a trial of the OX40 agonist ivuxolimab. Source of these receptors: an adult with an advanced solid tumor such as melanoma, head and neck, liver or kidney cancer.

This clone has only one observation. V usage is TRBV10-1 and J usage is TRBJ2-1; 8 bases align to TRBD2. The CDR3 extends over 16 amino acids. Per germline, CDR1 WNHNN and CDR2 SYGVQD (reference sequence). V lost 5 bases, J lost 5 bases, and 11 bases stayed unmatched. The CDR3 sequence is CASSKAGGLHHNEQFF. The DNA for the CDR3 is TGCGCCAGCAGTAAGGCGGGGGGCCTCCATCACAATGAGCAGTTCTTC.

This rearrangement joins TRBV19 to TRBJ2-1; TRBD2 aligns across 12 bases. The germline V gene has CDR1 LNHDA and CDR2 SQIVND (reference sequence). The length of the CDR3 is 15 residues. Trimming took 7 bases from V and 9 from J; bases not matched to a gene: 10. This chain's CDR3 is CASTNRASGGGEQFF. The DNA for the CDR3 is TGTGCCAGTACTAATCGGGCTAGCGGGGGGGGTGAGCAGTTCTTC.